These T cell receptor beta chains were read from a single sample in a study of post-analysis software for immune sequencing data. TCRdb re-called the PCR reads through MiXCR, storing one row per CDR3 protein. The table lists approximately 570,000 distinct CDR3 sequences, roughly 40% of them singletons. Sequencing was carried out using blood. All receptors come from a girl between 5 and 17 years old with multiple sclerosis. Both conserved end residues are part of each CDR3. The D gene is left open where the match is weak. Clone size is shown for a subset of rows, as once, few, many or a class of expanded clone.

j_call	cdr3_length	d_call	v_call	clone_size	cdr3_aa	cdr3_nt
TRBJ2-5	14	.	TRBV18	.	CASSPPSTGETQYF	TGTGCCAGCTCACCACCATCAACCGGGGAGACCCAGTACTTC
TRBJ2-5	12	.	TRBV5-1	.	CASRSQGKTQYF	TGCGCCAGCAGGTCACAGGGAAAGACCCAGTACTTC
TRBJ2-4	14	.	TRBV7-9	.	CASSVPGRKNIQYF	TGTGCCAGCAGCGTCCCAGGGAGAAAAAACATTCAGTACTTC
TRBJ2-6	16	TRBD1	TRBV7-9	few	CASSGTGGVGANVLTF	TGTGCCAGCAGCGGGACAGGGGGCGTTGGGGCCAACGTCCTGACTTTC
TRBJ2-1	11	.	TRBV6-2/TRBV6-3	few	CASSYANEQFF	TGTGCCAGCAGTTACGCCAATGAGCAGTTCTTC
TRBJ2-3	12	.	TRBV29-1	.	CSVEDVEAAQYF	TGCAGCGTTGAAGATGTAGAGGCGGCGCAGTATTTT
TRBJ2-5	16	TRBD2	TRBV3-1	once	CASSQRTSGMQETQYF	TGTGCCAGCAGCCAACGGACTAGCGGAATGCAAGAGACCCAGTACTTC
TRBJ2-7	14	.	TRBV5-6	once	CASSLGTDFYEQYF	TGTGCCAGCAGCTTGGGGACAGATTTCTACGAGCAGTACTTC
TRBJ2-1	14	TRBD1	TRBV20-1	.	CSARVGTGGSEQFF	TGCAGTGCTAGAGTGGGGACAGGGGGCAGTGAGCAGTTCTTC
TRBJ2-7	15	.	TRBV6-1	few	CASSVEYFDGYEQYF	TGTGCCAGCAGTGTTGAGTACTTCGACGGATACGAGCAGTACTTC
TRBJ2-3	15	.	TRBV6-6	.	CASSLRGYGSDTQYF	TGTGCCAGCAGCCTCAGGGGATATGGGTCAGATACGCAGTATTTT
TRBJ2-5	14	.	TRBV5-1	.	CASSGRTRIETQYF	TGCGCCAGCAGCGGAAGGACAAGGATAGAGACCCAGTACTTC
TRBJ2-6	16	.	TRBV6-6	.	CASSYSRGVGANVLTF	TGTGCCAGCAGTTACTCTAGAGGGGTTGGGGCCAACGTCCTGACTTTC
TRBJ1-6	12	.	TRBV7-9	.	CASSFRVSPLHF	TGTGCCAGCAGCTTCAGGGTATCACCCCTCCACTTT
TRBJ2-7	14	TRBD1	TRBV12-3/TRBV12-4	few	CASSPMTGGHEQYF	TGTGCCAGCAGTCCCATGACAGGGGGCCACGAGCAGTACTTC
TRBJ1-5	15	TRBD1	TRBV7-8	few	CASSFLGQGIQPQHF	TGTGCCAGCAGCTTCCTGGGACAGGGCATTCAGCCCCAGCATTTT
TRBJ2-7	15	.	TRBV27	.	CASSDSGTRAYEQYF	TGTGCCAGCAGTGACTCCGGGACCCGGGCCTACGAGCAGTACTTC
TRBJ1-2	14	.	TRBV7-9	.	CASSKAKQNYGYTF	TGTGCCAGCAGCAAGGCTAAACAGAACTATGGCTACACCTTC